Sequencing of this T cell receptor (beta chain) was carried out in a study of cytomegalovirus exposure and HLA in healthy donors. About the research overall: The same platform as the roughly 700 first-cohort repertoires was used for the roughly 130 validation repertoires, a later analysis reported. Study conclusions and caveats: Most TCR sequences were seen very rarely across donors, but some public TCRs occurred in many. In vitro, three CMV-associated chains proved specific for CMV antigens.

Trimming shortened V by 7 bases and J by 1 base, and 7 bases separated the two germline ends. Germline V gene data show CDR1 as MDHEN and CDR2 as SYDVKM. The CDR3 totals 13 residues. A note on this clone: Antigen specificity is unknown.

Repertoires were generated with immunoSEQ multiplex PCR, while TCRdb's copy carries only in-frame clones and drops some. The sample includes 150,000 to 200,000 clones, more than 80% seen only once; the top ten take over 5.5%. This receptor was obtained from a man aged 18 to 30 in good health and CMV-seropositive. Sequencing was carried out using PBMCs. This chain links TRBV28 with TRBJ2-2, with D hard to call. CDR3 residues: CASNGQNTGELFF. The CDR3 DNA is TGTGCCAGCAATGGGCAGAACACCGGGGAGCTGTTTTTT.